This entry describes one TCR beta chain. Its antigen remains unidentified. The source of the sample is a study of T cell responses to AZD1222 COVID-19 vaccine. Overall study: Second-dose schedules of about 4 or about 12 weeks were combined.

Here immunoSEQ multiplex PCR was the method, and the copy in TCRdb shows in-frame clones only, minus some. Of 68,000 or so clones listed, approximately 91% are singletons. This CDR3 is 17 amino acids long. V gave up 2 bases and J gave up 4 bases; unmatched junction bases: 15. Germline V gene data show CDR1 as GTSNPN and CDR2 as SVGIG (reference sequence). Notes on the study in general: At study baseline, merely six AZD1222 recipients were seropositive. Spike-specific TCR breadth rose after two AZD1222 doses, and depth rose as well.

The chain uses TRBV30 and TRBJ1-2, with 8 positions matching TRBD1. This clonotype was obtained from an adult in good health. This specimen was peripheral blood, taken on day 0 of AZD1222 vaccination. DNA for the CDR3: TGTGCCTGGAGTCCCGGGACAGGATATAGAGCAGGCTATGGCTACACCTTC. As protein: CAWSPGTGYRAGYGYTF.